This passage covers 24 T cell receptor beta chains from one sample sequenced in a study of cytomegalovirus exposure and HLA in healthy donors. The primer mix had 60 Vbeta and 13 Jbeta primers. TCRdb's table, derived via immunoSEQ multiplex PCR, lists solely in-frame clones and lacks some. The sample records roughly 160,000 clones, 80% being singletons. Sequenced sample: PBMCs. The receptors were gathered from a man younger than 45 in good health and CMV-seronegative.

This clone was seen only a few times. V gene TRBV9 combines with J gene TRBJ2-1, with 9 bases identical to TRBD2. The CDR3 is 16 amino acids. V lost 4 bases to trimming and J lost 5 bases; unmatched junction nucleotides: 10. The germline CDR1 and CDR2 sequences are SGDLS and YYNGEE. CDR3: CASSPIAGVLDNEQFF. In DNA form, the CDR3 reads TGTGCCAGCAGCCCCATAGCGGGAGTTTTGGACAATGAGCAGTTCTTC. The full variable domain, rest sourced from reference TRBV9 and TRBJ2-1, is DSGVTQTPKHLITATGQRVTLRCSPRSGDLSVYWYQQSLDQGLQFLIQYYNGEERAKGNILERFSAQQFPDLHSELNLSSLELGDSALYFCASSPIAGVLDNEQFFGPGTRLTVL.

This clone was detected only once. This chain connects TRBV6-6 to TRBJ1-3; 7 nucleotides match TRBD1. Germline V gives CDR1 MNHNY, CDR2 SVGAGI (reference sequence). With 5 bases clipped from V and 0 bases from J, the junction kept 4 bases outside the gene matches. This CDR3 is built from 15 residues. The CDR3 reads CASSRQGLSGNTIYF. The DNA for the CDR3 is TGTGCCAGCAGTCGACAGGGCCTCTCTGGAAACACCATATATTTT.

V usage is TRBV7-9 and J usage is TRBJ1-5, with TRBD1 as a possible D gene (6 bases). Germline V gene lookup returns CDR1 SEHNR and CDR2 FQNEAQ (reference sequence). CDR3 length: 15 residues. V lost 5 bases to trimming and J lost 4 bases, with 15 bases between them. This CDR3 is CASSRTGNGNQPQHF. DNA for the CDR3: TGTGCCAGCAGCCGCACAGGGAATGGAAATCAGCCCCAGCATTTT.

CDR3 sequence: CASRTSSNYGYTF. In nucleotides, the CDR3 is TGTGCCAGCAGAACTTCCTCTAACTATGGCTACACCTTC. This rearrangement joins TRBV2 to TRBJ1-2; unclear D gene. V lost 6 bases, J lost 0 bases, and 8 bases lay in between. This CDR3 is 13 amino acids long. The germline gives CDR1 SNHLY, CDR2 FYNNEI.

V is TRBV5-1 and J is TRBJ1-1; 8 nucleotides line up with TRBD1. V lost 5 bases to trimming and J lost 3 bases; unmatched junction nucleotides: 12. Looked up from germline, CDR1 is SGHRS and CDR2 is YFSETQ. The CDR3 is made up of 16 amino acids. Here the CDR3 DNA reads TGCGCCAGCAGGTTTTCGACAGGGGATAGTTACACTGAAGCTTTCTTT. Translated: CASRFSTGDSYTEAFF.

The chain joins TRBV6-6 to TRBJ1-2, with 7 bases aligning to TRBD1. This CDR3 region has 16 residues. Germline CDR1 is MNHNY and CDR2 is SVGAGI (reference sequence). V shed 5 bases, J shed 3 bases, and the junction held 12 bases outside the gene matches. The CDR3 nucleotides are TGTGCCAGCAGTGCTGGACAGGAGGGGCTGGACTATGGCTACACCTTC. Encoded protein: CASSAGQEGLDYGYTF.

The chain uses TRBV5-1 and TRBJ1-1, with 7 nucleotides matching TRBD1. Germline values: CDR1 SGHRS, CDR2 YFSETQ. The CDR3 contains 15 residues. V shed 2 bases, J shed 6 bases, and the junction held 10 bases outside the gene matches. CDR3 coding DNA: TGCGCCAGCAGCTTAGACAGGGCGATTAACGCTGAAGCTTTCTTT. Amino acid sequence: CASSLDRAINAEAFF. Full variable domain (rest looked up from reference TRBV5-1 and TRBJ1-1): KAGVTQTPRYLIKTRGQQVTLSCSPISGHRSVSWYQQTPGQGLQFLFEYFSETQRNKGNFPGRFSGRQFSNSRSEMNVSTLELGDSALYLCASSLDRAINAEAFFGQGTRLTVV.

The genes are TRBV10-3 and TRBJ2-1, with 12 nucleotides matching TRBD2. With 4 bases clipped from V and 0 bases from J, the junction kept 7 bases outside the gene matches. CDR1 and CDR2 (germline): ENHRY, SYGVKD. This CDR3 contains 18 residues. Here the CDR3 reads CAISGLAGGQSSYNEQFF. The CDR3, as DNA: TGTGCCATCAGTGGCCTAGCGGGAGGGCAAAGCTCCTACAATGAGCAGTTCTTC.

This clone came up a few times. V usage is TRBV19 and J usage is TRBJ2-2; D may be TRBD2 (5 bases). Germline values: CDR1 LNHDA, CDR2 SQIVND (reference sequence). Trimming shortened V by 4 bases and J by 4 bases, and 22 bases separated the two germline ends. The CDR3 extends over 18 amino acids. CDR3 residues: CASSNPTTRGIGTGELFF. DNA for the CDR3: TGTGCCAGTAGTAACCCAACGACTCGGGGTATTGGCACCGGGGAGCTGTTTTTT.

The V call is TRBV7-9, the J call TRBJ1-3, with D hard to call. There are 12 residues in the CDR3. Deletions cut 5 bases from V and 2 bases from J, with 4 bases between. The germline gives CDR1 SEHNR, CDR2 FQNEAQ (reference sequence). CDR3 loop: CASSRTGNTIYF. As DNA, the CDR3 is TGTGCCAGCAGCCGTACTGGAAACACCATATATTTT.

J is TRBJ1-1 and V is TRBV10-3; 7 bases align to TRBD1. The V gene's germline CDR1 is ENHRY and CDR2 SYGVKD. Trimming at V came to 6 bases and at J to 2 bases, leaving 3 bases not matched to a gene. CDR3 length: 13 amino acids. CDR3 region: CAIRGTANTEAFF. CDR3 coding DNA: TGTGCCATCAGGGGGACAGCAAACACTGAAGCTTTCTTT.

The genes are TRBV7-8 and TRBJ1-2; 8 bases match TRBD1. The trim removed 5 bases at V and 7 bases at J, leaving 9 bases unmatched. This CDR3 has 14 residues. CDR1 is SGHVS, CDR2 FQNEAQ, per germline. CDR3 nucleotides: TGTGCCAGCAGCATCCAGGGACAGGCTCTTGGCTACACCTTC. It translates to CASSIQGQALGYTF.

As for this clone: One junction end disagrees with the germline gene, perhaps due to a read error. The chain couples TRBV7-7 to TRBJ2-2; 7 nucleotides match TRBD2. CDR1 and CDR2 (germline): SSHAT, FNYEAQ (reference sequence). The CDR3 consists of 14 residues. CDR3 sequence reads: CASSPGGFSGELFF. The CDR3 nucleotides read TGTGCTAGCAGCCCGGGAGGATTCTCCGGGGAGCTGTTTTTT.

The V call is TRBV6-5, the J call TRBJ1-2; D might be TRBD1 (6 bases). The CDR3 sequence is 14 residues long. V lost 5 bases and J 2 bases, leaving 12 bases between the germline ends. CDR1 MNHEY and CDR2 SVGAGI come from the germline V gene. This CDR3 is CASSMTGLNYGYTF. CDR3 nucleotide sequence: TGTGCCAGCAGTATGACAGGTCTCAACTATGGCTACACCTTC.

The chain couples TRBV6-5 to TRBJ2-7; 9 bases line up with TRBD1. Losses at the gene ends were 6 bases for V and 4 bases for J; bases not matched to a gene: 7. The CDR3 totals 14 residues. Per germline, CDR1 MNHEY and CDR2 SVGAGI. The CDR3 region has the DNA TGTGCCAGCAGCCCGGACAGGGGAGGTTACGAGCAGTACTTC. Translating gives CASSPDRGGYEQYF.

The CDR3 DNA sequence: TGCGCCAGCAGCCGGATACCGGGGGGCGGCAACGAGCAGTACTTC. This codes for CASSRIPGGGNEQYF. The gene calls are TRBV4-3 and TRBJ2-7, with D possibly matching TRBD2 (7 bases). V was clipped by 4 bases and J by 5 bases, with 18 bases between them. Germline values: CDR1 LGHNA, CDR2 YSLEER. The CDR3 runs to 15 residues.

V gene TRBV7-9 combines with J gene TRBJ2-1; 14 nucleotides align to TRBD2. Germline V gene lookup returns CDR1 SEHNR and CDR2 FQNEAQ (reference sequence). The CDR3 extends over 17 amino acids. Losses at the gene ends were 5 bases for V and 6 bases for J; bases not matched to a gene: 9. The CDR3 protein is CASSTRLAGGPGNEQFF. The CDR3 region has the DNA TGTGCCAGCAGCACCCGACTAGCGGGAGGGCCCGGCAATGAGCAGTTCTTC. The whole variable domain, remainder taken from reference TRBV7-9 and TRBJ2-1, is DTGVSQNPRHKITKRGQNVTFRCDPISEHNRLYWYRQTLGQGPEFLTYFQNEAQLEKSRLLSDRFSAERPKGSFSTLEIQRTEQGDSAMYLCASSTRLAGGPGNEQFFGPGTRLTVL.

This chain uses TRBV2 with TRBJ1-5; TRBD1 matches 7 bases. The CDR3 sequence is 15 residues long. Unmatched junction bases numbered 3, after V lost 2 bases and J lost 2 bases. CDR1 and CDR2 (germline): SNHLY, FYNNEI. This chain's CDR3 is CASSELDRGNQPQHF. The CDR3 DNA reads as TGTGCCAGCAGTGAACTAGACAGGGGCAATCAGCCCCAGCATTTT.

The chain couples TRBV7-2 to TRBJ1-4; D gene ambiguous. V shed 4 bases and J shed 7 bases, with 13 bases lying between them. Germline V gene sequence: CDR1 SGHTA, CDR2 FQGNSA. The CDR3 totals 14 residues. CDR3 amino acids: CASSSSLATEKLFF. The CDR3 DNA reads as TGTGCCAGCAGCTCAAGCTTAGCGACTGAAAAACTGTTTTTT.

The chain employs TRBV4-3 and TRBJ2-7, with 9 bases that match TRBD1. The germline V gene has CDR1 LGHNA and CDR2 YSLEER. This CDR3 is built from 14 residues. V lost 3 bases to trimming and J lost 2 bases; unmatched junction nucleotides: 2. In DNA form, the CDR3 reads TGCGCCAGCAGCCACGGGACAGGGCCCTACGAGCAGTACTTC. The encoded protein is CASSHGTGPYEQYF.

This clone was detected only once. CDR3 in amino acids: CASSQDLAGGRDTQYF. The CDR3 coding sequence is TGCGCCAGCAGCCAAGACTTAGCGGGGGGGCGGGATACGCAGTATTTT. The gene calls are TRBV4-3 and TRBJ2-3, with 11 nucleotides matching TRBD2. CDR3 length: 16 residues. In germline, CDR1 is LGHNA, CDR2 YSLEER. V shed 0 bases and J 6 bases; nucleotides not matched to a gene: 5.

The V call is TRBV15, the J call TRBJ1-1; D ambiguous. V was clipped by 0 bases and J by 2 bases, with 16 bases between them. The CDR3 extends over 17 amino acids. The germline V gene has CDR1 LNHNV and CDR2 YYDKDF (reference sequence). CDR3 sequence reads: CATSRDLSAGLNTEAFF. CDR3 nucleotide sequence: TGTGCCACCAGCAGAGATCTGTCCGCGGGTCTCAACACTGAAGCTTTCTTT.

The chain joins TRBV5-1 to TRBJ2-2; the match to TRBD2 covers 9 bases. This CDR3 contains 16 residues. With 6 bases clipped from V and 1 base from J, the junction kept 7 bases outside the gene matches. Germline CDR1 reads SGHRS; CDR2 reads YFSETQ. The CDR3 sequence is CASKLRAGGNTGELFF. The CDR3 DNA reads TGCGCCAGCAAGCTAAGAGCGGGAGGGAACACCGGGGAGCTGTTTTTT.

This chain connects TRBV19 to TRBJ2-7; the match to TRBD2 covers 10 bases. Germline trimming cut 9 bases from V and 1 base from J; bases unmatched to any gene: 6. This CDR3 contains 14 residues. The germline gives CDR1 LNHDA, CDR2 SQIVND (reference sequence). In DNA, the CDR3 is TGTGCCAGCAAGCGACTAGCGGGTTCCTACGAGCAGTACTTC. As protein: CASKRLAGSYEQYF.